The next 3 T cell receptor beta chains were all read from a single sample in a study of OX40 agonist ivuxolimab in advanced cancers. This table comes from immunoSEQ multiplex PCR, and its TCRdb copy is limited to in-frame clones, with some not included. The table includes tens of thousands of clones, over 85% detected once. The sequencing here drew on CD4+ or CD8+ T cells sorted from blood, taken in a trial of the OX40 agonist ivuxolimab. All receptors derive from an adult with an advanced solid tumor such as melanoma, head and neck, liver or kidney cancer.

V gene TRBV4-1 combines with J gene TRBJ2-7; no clear D gene. V gave up 1 base and J gave up 5 bases, with 3 bases separating them. This CDR3 region has 11 residues. Germline-derived CDR1 and CDR2 are MGHRA and YSYEKL. In DNA, the CDR3 is TGCGCCAGCAGCCAAGGGGACGAGCAGTACTTC. This sequence encodes CASSQGDEQYF.

The chain is built from TRBV6-1 and TRBJ2-7; D could derive from TRBD1 or TRBD2 (6 bases each). The CDR3 loop spans 17 amino acids. The germline CDR1 and CDR2 sequences are MNHNS and SASEGT. The V gene lost 3 bases and the J gene lost 7 bases, with 25 bases spanning the gap. CDR3 DNA: TGTGCCAGCAGTGATCGGAGGGGGTGGCGGGACCTGGTGGAGCAGTACTTC. Its protein is CASSDRRGWRDLVEQYF.

The chain couples TRBV4-1 to TRBJ2-7; no clear D. Trimming left V 0 bases short and J 6 bases short, with 15 bases between. This CDR3 region has 15 residues. The V gene's germline CDR1 is MGHRA and CDR2 YSYEKL. The DNA of the CDR3 is TGCGCCAGCAGCCAAGAAATGGCTAGAAAGGCCGAGCAGTACTTC. Its translation is CASSQEMARKAEQYF.